One and the same sample provided the 9 T cell receptor beta chains below, sequenced in a study of blood T cells in healthy people across ages. A J-beta primer mix and a sample-barcoded 5' primer were used in a second PCR of roughly 6 to 11 cycles. TCRdb redid the calling of the 5' RACE reads with MiXCR, one entry per CDR3 protein. Altogether 600,000 to 650,000 distinct CDR3 sequences are present, under 65% being singletons, with the ten largest covering over 30%. The sequenced sample consisted of blood. The receptor set was obtained from a man aged 55-75 years in good health.

The rearrangement uses TRBV10-3 and TRBJ1-6; possibly TRBD1 for D (6 bases). The CDR3 length is 14 residues. Deletions cut 9 bases from V and 5 bases from J, with 14 bases between. Germline V gives CDR1 ENHRY, CDR2 SYGVKD. The CDR3 DNA sequence: TGTGCCATTAGGCCGGGGGCGGATAATTCACCCCTCCACTTT. It specifies CAIRPGADNSPLHF.

CDR3 amino acids: CASSWGGYEAFF. The CDR3 DNA follows: TGTGCCAGCAGCTGGGGGGGCTATGAAGCTTTCTTT. The chain is built from TRBV5-5 and TRBJ1-1; tentative D call: TRBD1 (6 bases). Per the germline V gene, CDR1 is SGHKS and CDR2 is YYEKEE (reference sequence). The CDR3 sequence is 12 residues long. V gave up 3 bases and J gave up 7 bases, with 10 bases separating them.

The chain employs TRBV27 and TRBJ2-7; 7 bases map to TRBD1. J was trimmed by 3 bases and V by 6 bases; bases with no gene match: 17. Germline loops: CDR1 MNHEY, CDR2 SMNVEV (reference sequence). The CDR3 sequence is 17 residues long. The CDR3 DNA sequence: TGTGCCAGCAGAAACTCCGCAGGGACAGCTGAAATCTACGAGCAGTACTTC. As protein: CASRNSAGTAEIYEQYF.

Concerning this clonotype itself: Lacking the conserved final phenylalanine or tryptophan, this CDR3 likely reflects a read error. The CDR3 loop reads CASSAVSQETQYL. The CDR3 DNA sequence: TGTGCCAGCAGCGCGGTCTCCCAAGAGACCCAGTACTTA. The rearrangement joins TRBV7-8 to TRBJ2-5; unclear D gene. Trimming pared 5 bases from V and 1 base from J, leaving 8 bases between. The CDR3 spans 13 residues. Germline-derived CDR1 and CDR2 are SGHVS and FQNEAQ.

V and J are TRBV10-2 and TRBJ1-1; D is uncertain. The CDR3 consists of 12 residues. Germline V CDR1 and CDR2: WSHSY, SAAADI. V dropped 6 bases and J dropped 1 base, with 6 bases sitting between them. This CDR3 is CASRKANTEAFF. DNA of the CDR3: TGCGCCAGCAGGAAAGCGAACACTGAAGCTTTCTTT.

This chain links TRBV9 with TRBJ2-1; 8 nucleotides match TRBD2. The CDR3 is 14 amino acids. Germline V CDR1 and CDR2: SGDLS, YYNGEE. V dropped 2 bases and J dropped 7; count of bases not matched to a gene: 5. The CDR3 nucleotides are TGTGCCAGCAGCGTCGGGGGGGCCGCGAATGAGCAGTTCTTC. Residues: CASSVGGAANEQFF.

This clonotype was seen more than once but under ten times. This chain uses TRBV10-3 with TRBJ2-1; a weak D match, TRBD2 (5 bases). The V gene lost 10 bases and the J gene lost 5 bases, with 18 bases spanning the gap. The germline V gene encodes CDR1 ENHRY and CDR2 SYGVKD. This CDR3 spans 14 amino acids. CDR3 nucleotides: TGTGCCACCAAAGTGAGACTACCGAACAATGAGCAGTTCTTC. Its translation is CATKVRLPNNEQFF.

The rearrangement links TRBV7-2 to TRBJ1-1; D might be TRBD1 (6 bases). The V gene lost 8 bases and the J gene lost 11 bases, with 12 bases spanning the gap. The length of the CDR3 is 10 residues. The germline CDR1 and CDR2 sequences are SGHTA and FQGNSA. CDR3 loop: CASENRVAFF. The CDR3 nucleotides read TGTGCCAGCGAGAACAGGGTCGCTTTCTTT.

This clonotype turned up a few times. The chain couples TRBV20-1 to TRBJ1-5; possible D gene TRBD1, 5 bases. This CDR3 has 13 residues. CDR1 DFQATT and CDR2 SNEGSKA come from the germline V gene (reference sequence). V dropped 3 bases and J dropped 2 bases, with 8 bases sitting between them. The CDR3 DNA is TGCAGTGCTAGTTGGGGGGGCAATCAGCCCCAGCATTTT. It encodes CSASWGGNQPQHF.